The 4 T cell receptor beta chains given below trace back to one sample, sequenced in a study of molecular identifiers for immune sequencing clone quantification. TCRdb called the PCR reads again in MiXCR, with one record for every CDR3 protein. Of about 500,000 distinct CDR3 sequences detected, about 22% appear once; the ten largest clones hold 0.7% to 0.95%. The sample was naive CD8+ T cells from blood, with Jurkat cell RNA spiked in. Subset described: FACS-sorted CD8+CD4-CCR7+CD45RA+ naive T cells. These receptors all come from a human donor in good health. Some libraries in this study had Jurkat cell RNA spiked in.

The table lists this clonotype with a few counts. Sequence at one end of the junction differs from germline and may be a read error. The chain joins TRBV24-1 to TRBJ2-2; D is perhaps TRBD1 (6 bases). CDR3 length equals 19 residues. The germline gives CDR1 KGHDR, CDR2 SFDVKD. The CDR3 sequence: CATSEALGRGTLHTGKLFF. CDR3 nucleotides: TGTGCCACCAGTGAAGCCCTTGGCAGGGGAACCCTACACACCGGGAAGCTGTTTTTT.

Comment on this clonotype: This may arise from a read error, as a much more abundant clone is one base away. The chain recombines TRBV9 with TRBJ2-3, with D unresolved. Germline V lookup: CDR1 SGDLS, CDR2 YYNGEE. The CDR3 totals 15 residues. The germline V and J ends were trimmed by 1 base and 0 bases, with 9 bases remaining between them. This chain's CDR3 is CASSVLDASTDTQYF. CDR3 DNA: TGTGCCAGCAGCGTACTTGACGCGAGCACAGATACGCAGTATTTT. The variable domain in full, completed from reference TRBV9 and TRBJ2-3, reads DSGVTQTPKHLITATGQRVTLRCSPRSGDLSVYWYQQSLDQGLQFLIQYYNGEERAKGNILERFSAQQFPDLHSELNLSSLELGDSALYFCASSVLDASTDTQYFGPGTRLTVL.

This clonotype was seen at least ten times. The chain has TRBV6-1 and TRBJ2-6; 7 bases map to TRBD1. The CDR3 covers 18 residues. Trimming cost V 4 bases and J 0 bases; bases outside gene matches: 9. Germline V lookup: CDR1 MNHNS, CDR2 SASEGT. The CDR3 DNA reads as TGTGCCAGCAGTGGATCGGGACAGAAGAGCTCTGGGGCCAACGTCCTGACTTTC. It is translated as CASSGSGQKSSGANVLTF.

This clonotype appeared many times. The rearrangement links TRBV19 to TRBJ2-7; D unresolved. Germline V gene sequence: CDR1 LNHDA, CDR2 SQIVND (reference sequence). V gave up 3 bases and J gave up 3 bases, with 15 bases separating them. The CDR3 is made up of 15 amino acids. The CDR3: CASSMTTEYYYEQYF. CDR3 bases: TGTGCCAGTAGTATGACAACCGAATATTACTACGAGCAGTACTTC.